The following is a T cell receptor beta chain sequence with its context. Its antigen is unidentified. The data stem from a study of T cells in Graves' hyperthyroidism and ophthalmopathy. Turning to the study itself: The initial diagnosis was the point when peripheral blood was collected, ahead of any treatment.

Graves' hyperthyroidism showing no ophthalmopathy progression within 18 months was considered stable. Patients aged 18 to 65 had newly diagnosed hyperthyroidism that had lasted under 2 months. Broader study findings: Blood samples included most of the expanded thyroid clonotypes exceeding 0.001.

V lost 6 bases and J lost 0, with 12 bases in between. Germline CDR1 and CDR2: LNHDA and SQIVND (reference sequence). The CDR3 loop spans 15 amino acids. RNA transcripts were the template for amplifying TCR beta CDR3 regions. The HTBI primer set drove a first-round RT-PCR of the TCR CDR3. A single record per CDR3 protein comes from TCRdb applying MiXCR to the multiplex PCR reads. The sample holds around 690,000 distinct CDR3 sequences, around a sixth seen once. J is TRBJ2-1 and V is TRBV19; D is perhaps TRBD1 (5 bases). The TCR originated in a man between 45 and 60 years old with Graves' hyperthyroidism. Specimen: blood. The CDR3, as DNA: TGTGCCAGTAGAGACCGACAGAGCTCCTACAATGAGCAGTTCTTC. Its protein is CASRDRQSSYNEQFF.